Presented here are 8 T cell receptor beta chains from one specimen sequenced in a study of T cell responses to AZD1222 COVID-19 vaccine (dated by TCRdb to the early 2020s). The intended sense of this specimen's time point label: baseline before first vaccination. The library was generated by the immunoSEQ multiplex PCR assay. The table was pulled from immuneACCESS by TCRdb, which kept in-frame rearrangements only. Such tables lose some clones; where checked, under half of the loss comes from unresolved V genes, and the rest has no known cause. This sample has over 150,000 clones in its table, and about nine tenths of those were observed once. More than 5.5% of the sample is taken by the ten largest. Here the sequenced sample was peripheral blood, taken on day 0 of AZD1222 vaccination. These receptor sequences come from an adult in good health.

The chain employs TRBV12-2 and TRBJ2-1. TRBV12-2 counts as a pseudogene. The CDR3 extends over 12 amino acids. CDR3 region: CASRLWVNEQFF. The CDR3 DNA reads as TGTGCAAGTCGCCTCTGGGTAAATGAGCAGTTCTTC.

The rearrangement uses TRBV6-5 and TRBJ2-1; 9 positions match TRBD2. The CDR3 length is 14 residues. CDR1 is MNHEY and CDR2 is SVGAGI in the germline V gene. The V and J ends lost 8 bases and 8 bases, in that order; junction bases with no gene match: 10. The chain's CDR3 is CASGGLAGFDEQFF. DNA for the CDR3: TGTGCCAGCGGGGGACTAGCAGGTTTCGATGAGCAGTTCTTC.

J is TRBJ1-2 and V is TRBV4-1; no firm D call. The CDR3 extends over 15 amino acids. The ends were cut back, 2 bases at V and 4 bases at J, with 14 bases in the middle. In germline, CDR1 is MGHRA, CDR2 YSYEKL. The CDR3 sequence is CASSQIGRRGYGYTF. CDR3 nucleotide sequence: TGCGCCAGCAGCCAAATAGGCCGACGGGGCTATGGCTACACCTTC.

The chain joins TRBV14 to TRBJ1-2; 7 bases align to TRBD1. Germline CDR1 SGHDN, CDR2 FVKESK. The CDR3 runs 17 residues. V was clipped by 1 base and J by 2 bases; unmatched bases: 10. The CDR3 sequence: CASSQGLRQGHNYGYTF. The CDR3 region has the DNA TGTGCCAGCAGCCAAGGCCTCCGACAGGGTCACAACTATGGCTACACCTTC.

The V gene is TRBV2, the J gene TRBJ2-5, with TRBD2 matching over 14 bases. Germline V gives CDR1 SNHLY, CDR2 FYNNEI. The CDR3 totals 15 residues. The V gene end was trimmed by 7 bases and the J gene end by 5 bases; junction bases not matched to a gene: 6. The CDR3 spells CASTRLAGGRETQYF. In DNA, the CDR3 is TGTGCCAGCACCAGACTAGCGGGGGGGCGCGAGACCCAGTACTTC.

The rearrangement links TRBV10-3 to TRBJ2-1; 14 bases are shared with TRBD2. The CDR3 totals 17 residues. V dropped 0 bases and J dropped 6; count of bases not matched to a gene: 4. Germline loops: CDR1 ENHRY, CDR2 SYGVKD. CDR3 in DNA: TGTGCCATCAGTGAGTCGACTAGCGGGAGGGCCGGCAATGAGCAGTTCTTC. Its translation: CAISESTSGRAGNEQFF.

About this clone: This sample also contains other DNA sequences that code for the same CDR3. The CDR3 here is CASSYRDQPQHF. The CDR3 DNA follows: TGTGCCAGCAGTTACCGAGATCAGCCCCAGCATTTT. The chain couples TRBV6-2 or TRBV6-3 to TRBJ1-5; D gene uncertain. V shed 2 bases and J shed 5 bases, with 4 bases lying between them. CDR3 length equals 12 residues. Germline CDR1 reads MNHEY; CDR2 reads SVGEGT.

The chain recombines TRBV2 with TRBJ2-1; possibly TRBD1 for D (7 bases). Looked up from germline, CDR1 is SNHLY and CDR2 is FYNNEI. Trimming took 8 bases from V and 5 from J, leaving 16 bases between them. The CDR3 has 14 residues. The CDR3 DNA is TGTGCCAGCCATCGGACAGGACTAAACAATGAGCAGTTCTTC. Protein sequence: CASHRTGLNNEQFF.